The T cell receptor (beta chain) described here comes from a study of shared clonotypes between healthy human individuals. Sequencing used immunoSEQ multiplex PCR; TCRdb keeps in-frame clones, though not all of them. The profile covers about 2 million clones, with about 95% appearing a single time and more than 0.95% taken by the ten largest. Positive CCR7 selection of CD45RO-negative cells yielded the naive CD8 cells, and terminally differentiated effector memory CD45RA+ cells were excluded. The V end was cut by 1 base, the J end by 1 base, with 10 bases between. Germline V gene lookup returns CDR1 LNHDA and CDR2 SQIVND (reference sequence). This CDR3 is built from 16 residues.

The receptor was isolated from a man between 18 and 35 years old in good health. Sequencing was done on a sample of naive CD8+ T cells sorted from blood. This chain uses TRBV19 with TRBJ2-2; D is uncertain. CDR3 residues: CASSIAATLNTGELFF. For the CDR3, the DNA is TGTGCCAGTAGTATAGCGGCCACCCTGAACACCGGGGAGCTGTTTTTT. The entire variable domain, with the rest obtained from reference TRBV19 and TRBJ2-2, is as follows: DGGITQSPKYLFRKEGQNVTLSCEQNLNHDAMYWYRQDPGQGLRLIYYSQIVNDFQKGDIAEGYSVSREKKESFPLTVTSAQKNPTAFYLCASSIAATLNTGELFFGEGSRLTVL.